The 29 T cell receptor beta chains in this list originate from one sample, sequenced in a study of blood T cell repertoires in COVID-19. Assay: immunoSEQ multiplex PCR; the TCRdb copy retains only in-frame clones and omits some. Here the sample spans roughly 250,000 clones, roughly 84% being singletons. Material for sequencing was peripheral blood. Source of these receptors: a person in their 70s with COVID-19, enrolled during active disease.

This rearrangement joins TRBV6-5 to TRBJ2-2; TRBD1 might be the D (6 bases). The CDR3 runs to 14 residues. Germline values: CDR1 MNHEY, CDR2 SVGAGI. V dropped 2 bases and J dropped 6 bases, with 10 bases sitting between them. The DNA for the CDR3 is TGTGCCAGCAGTTACAGGACAGTTCCCGGGGAGCTGTTTTTT. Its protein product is CASSYRTVPGELFF.

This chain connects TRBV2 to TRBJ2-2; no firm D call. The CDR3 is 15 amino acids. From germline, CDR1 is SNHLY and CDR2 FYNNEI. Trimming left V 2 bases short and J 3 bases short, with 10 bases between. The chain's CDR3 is CASSEFSLDTGELFF. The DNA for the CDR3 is TGTGCCAGCAGTGAATTCAGTCTAGACACCGGGGAGCTGTTTTTT. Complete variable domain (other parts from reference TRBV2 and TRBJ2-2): EPEVTQTPSHQVTQMGQEVILRCVPISNHLYFYWYRQILGQKVEFLVSFYNNEISEKSEIFDDQFSVERPDGSNFTLKIRSTKLEDSAMYFCASSEFSLDTGELFFGEGSRLTVL.

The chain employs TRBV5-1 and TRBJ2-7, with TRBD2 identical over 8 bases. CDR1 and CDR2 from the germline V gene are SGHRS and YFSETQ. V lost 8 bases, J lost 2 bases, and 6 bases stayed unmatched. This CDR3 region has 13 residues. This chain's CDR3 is CASRLASAYEQYF. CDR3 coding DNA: TGCGCCAGTAGACTAGCGTCCGCCTACGAGCAGTACTTC.

The CDR3 is CASSPFSGDRGQGYTF. In nucleotides, the CDR3 is TGTGCCAGCTCACCATTTTCGGGTGACAGGGGGCAAGGCTACACCTTC. The chain joins TRBV18 to TRBJ1-2, with 10 bases fitting TRBD1. The CDR3 covers 16 residues. V gave up 2 bases and J gave up 8 bases; unmatched junction bases: 11. Germline V CDR1 and CDR2: KGHSH, LQKENI.

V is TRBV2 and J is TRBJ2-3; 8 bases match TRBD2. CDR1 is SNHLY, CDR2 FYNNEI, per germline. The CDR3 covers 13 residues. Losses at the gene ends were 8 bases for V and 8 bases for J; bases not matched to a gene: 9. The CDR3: CASLWREDGTQYF. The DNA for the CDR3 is TGTGCCAGCCTGTGGCGGGAGGATGGTACGCAGTATTTT.

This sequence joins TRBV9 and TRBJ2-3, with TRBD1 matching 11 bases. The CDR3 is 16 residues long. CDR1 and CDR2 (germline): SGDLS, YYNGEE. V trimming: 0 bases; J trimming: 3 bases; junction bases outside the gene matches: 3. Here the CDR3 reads CASSVEGQGDTDTQYF. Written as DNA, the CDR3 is TGTGCCAGCAGCGTAGAGGGACAGGGGGATACAGATACGCAGTATTTT.

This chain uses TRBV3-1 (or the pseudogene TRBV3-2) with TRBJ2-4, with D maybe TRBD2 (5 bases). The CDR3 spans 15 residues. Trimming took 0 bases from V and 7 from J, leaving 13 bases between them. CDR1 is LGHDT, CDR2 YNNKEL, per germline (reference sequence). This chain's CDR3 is CASSQDWPRRNIQYF. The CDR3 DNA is TGTGCCAGCAGCCAAGACTGGCCTAGGAGGAACATTCAGTACTTC.

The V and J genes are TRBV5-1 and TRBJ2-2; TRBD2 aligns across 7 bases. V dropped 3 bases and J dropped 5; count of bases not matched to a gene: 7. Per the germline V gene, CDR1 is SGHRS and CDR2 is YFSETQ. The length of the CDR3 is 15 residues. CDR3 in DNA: TGCGCCAGCAGCTCCGGACTAGGAGGGACCGGGGAGCTGTTTTTT. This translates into CASSSGLGGTGELFF.

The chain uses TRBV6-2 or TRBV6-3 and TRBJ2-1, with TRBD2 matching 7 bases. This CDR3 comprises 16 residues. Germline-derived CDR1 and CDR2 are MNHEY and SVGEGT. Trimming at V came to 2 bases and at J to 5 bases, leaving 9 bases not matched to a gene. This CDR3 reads CASSYRRERLNNEQFF. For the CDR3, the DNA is TGTGCCAGCAGTTACCGGCGGGAGAGACTAAACAATGAGCAGTTCTTC.

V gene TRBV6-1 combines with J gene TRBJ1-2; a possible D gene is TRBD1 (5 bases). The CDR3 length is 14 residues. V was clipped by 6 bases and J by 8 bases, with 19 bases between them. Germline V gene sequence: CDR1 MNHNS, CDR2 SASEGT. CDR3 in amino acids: CASSFDSSLYGYTF. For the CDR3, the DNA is TGTGCCAGCAGCTTCGACAGCTCCCTCTACGGCTACACCTTC.

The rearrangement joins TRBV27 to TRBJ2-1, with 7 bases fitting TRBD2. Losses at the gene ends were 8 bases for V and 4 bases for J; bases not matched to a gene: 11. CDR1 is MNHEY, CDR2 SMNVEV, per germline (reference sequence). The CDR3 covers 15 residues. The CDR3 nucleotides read TGTGCCAGCGGATTATCTAGCGGAGCATACAATGAGCAGTTCTTC. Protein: CASGLSSGAYNEQFF.

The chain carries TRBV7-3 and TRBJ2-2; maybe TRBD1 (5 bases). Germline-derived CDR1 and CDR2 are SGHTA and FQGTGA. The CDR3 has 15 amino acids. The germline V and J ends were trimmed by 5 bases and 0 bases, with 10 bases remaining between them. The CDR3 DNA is TGTGCCAGCAGCCAAGGACACACGAACACCGGGGAGCTGTTTTTT. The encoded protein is CASSQGHTNTGELFF.

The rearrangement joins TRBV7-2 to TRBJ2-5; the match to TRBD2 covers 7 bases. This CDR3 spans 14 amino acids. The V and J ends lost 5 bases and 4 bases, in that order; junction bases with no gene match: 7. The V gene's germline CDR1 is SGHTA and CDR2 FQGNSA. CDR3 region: CASSPRLAGETQYF. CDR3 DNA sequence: TGTGCCAGCAGCCCACGACTAGCCGGAGAGACCCAGTACTTC.

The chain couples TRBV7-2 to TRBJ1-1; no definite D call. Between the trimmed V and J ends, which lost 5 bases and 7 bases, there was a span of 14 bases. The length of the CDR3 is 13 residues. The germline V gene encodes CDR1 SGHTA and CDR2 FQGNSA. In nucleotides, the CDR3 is TGTGCCAGCAGCCTAGTACCCGGAGGTGAAGCTTTCTTT. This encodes CASSLVPGGEAFF.

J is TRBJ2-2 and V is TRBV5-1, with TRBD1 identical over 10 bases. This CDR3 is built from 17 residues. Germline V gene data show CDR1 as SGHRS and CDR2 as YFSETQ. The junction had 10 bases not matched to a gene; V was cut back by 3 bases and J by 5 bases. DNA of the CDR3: TGCGCCAGCAGCTCCCTCCGGGACAGGGGACCAACCGGGGAGCTGTTTTTT. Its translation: CASSSLRDRGPTGELFF.

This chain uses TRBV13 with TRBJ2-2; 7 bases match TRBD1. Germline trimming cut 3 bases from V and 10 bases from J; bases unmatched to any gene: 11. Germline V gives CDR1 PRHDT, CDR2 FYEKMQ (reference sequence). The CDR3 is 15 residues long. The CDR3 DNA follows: TGTGCCAGCAGCTTGAGGGGACAGTACCTTGAGGAGCTGTTTTTT. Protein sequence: CASSLRGQYLEELFF.

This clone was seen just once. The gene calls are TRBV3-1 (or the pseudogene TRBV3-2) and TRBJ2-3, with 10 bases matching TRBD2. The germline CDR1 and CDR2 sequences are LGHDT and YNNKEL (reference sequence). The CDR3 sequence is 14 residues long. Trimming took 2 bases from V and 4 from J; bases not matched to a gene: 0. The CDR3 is CASSQLAGADTQYF. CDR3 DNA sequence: TGTGCCAGCAGCCAACTAGCGGGGGCAGATACGCAGTATTTT.

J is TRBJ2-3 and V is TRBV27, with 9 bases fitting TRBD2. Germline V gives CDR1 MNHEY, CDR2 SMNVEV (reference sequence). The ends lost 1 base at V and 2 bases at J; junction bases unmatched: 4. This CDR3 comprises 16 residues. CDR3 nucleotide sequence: TGTGCCAGCAGTTTATGGAGCGGGGGGTCCACAGATACGCAGTATTTT. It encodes CASSLWSGGSTDTQYF.

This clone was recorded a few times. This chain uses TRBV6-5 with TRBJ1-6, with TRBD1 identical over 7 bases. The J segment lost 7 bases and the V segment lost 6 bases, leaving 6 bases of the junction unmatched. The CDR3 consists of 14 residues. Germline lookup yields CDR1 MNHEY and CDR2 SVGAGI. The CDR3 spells CASRRTGPNSPLHF. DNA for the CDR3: TGTGCCAGCAGAAGGACAGGACCAAATTCACCCCTCCACTTT.

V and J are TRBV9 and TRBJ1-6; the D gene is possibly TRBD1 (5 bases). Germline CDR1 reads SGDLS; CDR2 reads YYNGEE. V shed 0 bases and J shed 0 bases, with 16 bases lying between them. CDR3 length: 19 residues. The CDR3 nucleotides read TGTGCCAGCAGCGTAGAAGGCGGGGGGACCAGCTCCTATAATTCACCCCTCCACTTT. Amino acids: CASSVEGGGTSSYNSPLHF.

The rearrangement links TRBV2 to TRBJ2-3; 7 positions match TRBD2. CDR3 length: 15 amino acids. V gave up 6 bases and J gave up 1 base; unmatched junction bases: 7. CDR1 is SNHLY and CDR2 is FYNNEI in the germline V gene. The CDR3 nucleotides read TGTGCCAGCAGGACAGCGGGACGGGGCACAGATACGCAGTATTTT. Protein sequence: CASRTAGRGTDTQYF. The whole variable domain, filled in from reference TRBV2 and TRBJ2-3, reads EPEVTQTPSHQVTQMGQEVILRCVPISNHLYFYWYRQILGQKVEFLVSFYNNEISEKSEIFDDQFSVERPDGSNFTLKIRSTKLEDSAMYFCASRTAGRGTDTQYFGPGTRLTVL.

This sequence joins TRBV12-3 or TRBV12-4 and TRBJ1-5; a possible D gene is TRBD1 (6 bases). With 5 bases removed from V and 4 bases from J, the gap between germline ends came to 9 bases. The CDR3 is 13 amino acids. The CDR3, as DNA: TGTGCCAGCAGTGACAGGATTAATCAGCCCCAGCATTTT. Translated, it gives CASSDRINQPQHF.

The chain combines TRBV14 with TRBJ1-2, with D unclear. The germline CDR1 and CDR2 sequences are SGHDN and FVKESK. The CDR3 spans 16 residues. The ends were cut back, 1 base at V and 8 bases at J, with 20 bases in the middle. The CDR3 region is CASSQVLHVSPSGYTF. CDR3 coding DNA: TGTGCCAGCAGCCAAGTTTTACATGTTTCTCCGTCGGGCTACACCTTC.

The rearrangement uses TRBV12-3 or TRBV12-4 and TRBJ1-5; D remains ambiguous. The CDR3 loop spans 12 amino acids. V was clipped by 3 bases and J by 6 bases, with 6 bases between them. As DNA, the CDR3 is TGTGCCAGCAGTTTGTTTAGTCAGCCCCAGCATTTT. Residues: CASSLFSQPQHF.

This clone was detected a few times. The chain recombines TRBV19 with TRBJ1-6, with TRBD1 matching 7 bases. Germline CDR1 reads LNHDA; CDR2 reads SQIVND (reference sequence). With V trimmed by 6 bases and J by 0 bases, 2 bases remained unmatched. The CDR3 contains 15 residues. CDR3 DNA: TGTGCCAGTAGGACAGGGAGCTCCTATAATTCACCCCTCCACTTT. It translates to CASRTGSSYNSPLHF.

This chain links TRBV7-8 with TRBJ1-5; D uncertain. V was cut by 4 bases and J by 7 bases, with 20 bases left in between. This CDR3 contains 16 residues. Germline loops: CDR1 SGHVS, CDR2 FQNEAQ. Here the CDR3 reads CASSSKWAGPGQPQHF. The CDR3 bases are TGTGCCAGCAGCTCAAAATGGGCGGGCCCGGGGCAGCCCCAGCATTTT.

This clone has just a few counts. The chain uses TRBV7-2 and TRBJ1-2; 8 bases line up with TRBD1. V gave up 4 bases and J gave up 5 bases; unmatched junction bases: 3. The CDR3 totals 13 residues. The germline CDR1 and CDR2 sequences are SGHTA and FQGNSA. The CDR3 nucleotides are TGTGCCAGCAGCTGGGACAGGCAGTATGGCTACACCTTC. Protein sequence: CASSWDRQYGYTF.

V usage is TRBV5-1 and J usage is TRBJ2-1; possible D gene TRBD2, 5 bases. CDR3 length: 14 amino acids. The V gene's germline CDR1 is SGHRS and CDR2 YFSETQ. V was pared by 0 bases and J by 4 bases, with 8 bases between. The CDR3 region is CASSLGERYNEQFF. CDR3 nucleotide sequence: TGCGCCAGCAGCTTGGGGGAGAGATACAATGAGCAGTTCTTC.

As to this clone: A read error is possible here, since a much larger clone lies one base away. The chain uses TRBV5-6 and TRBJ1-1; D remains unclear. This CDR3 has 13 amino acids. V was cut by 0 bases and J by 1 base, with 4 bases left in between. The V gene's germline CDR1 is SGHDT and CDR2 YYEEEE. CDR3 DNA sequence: TGTGCCAGCAGCTTGGCAGGGAACACTGAAGCTTTCTTT. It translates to CASSLAGNTEAFF.